The 11 T cell receptor beta chains reported below all come from one sample, sequenced in a study of beta chain features in type 1 diabetes. The authors reverse transcribed all of the isolated RNA, so sequencing captured expressed TCRB transcripts. Assay used: immunoSEQ multiplex PCR; TCRdb lists only in-frame clones, some missing. Of tens of thousands of clones in the sample, 55% to 70% were seen once. The sample consisted of Tregs from blood. The receptors derive from a woman in her twenties or thirties in good health.

The chain recombines TRBV7-3 with TRBJ1-1, with 12 positions matching TRBD1. The CDR3 spans 19 residues. Germline V gene data show CDR1 as SGHTA and CDR2 as FQGTGA. With 1 base clipped from V and 2 bases from J, the junction kept 11 bases outside the gene matches. CDR3 sequence (DNA): TGTGCCAGCAGCTTAAAGATTCCCGGGGACAGGGGGCAAAACACTGAAGCTTTCTTT. Its protein is CASSLKIPGDRGQNTEAFF. The full variable domain, its missing parts supplied by reference TRBV7-3 and TRBJ1-1, is GAGVSQTPSNKVTEKGKYVELRCDPISGHTALYWYRQSLGQGPEFLIYFQGTGAADDSGLPNDRFFAVRPEGSVSTLKIQRTERGDSAVYLCASSLKIPGDRGQNTEAFFGQGTRLTVV.

The rearrangement joins TRBV6-4 to TRBJ1-1; 8 bases fit TRBD1. This CDR3 contains 13 residues. CDR1 is MRHNA, CDR2 SNTAGT, per germline. V lost 4 bases and J lost 4; bases outside the gene matches: 2. CDR3 sequence reads: CASSAGTGTEAFF. Written as DNA, the CDR3 is TGTGCCAGCAGTGCCGGGACAGGCACTGAAGCTTTCTTT.

V usage is TRBV9 and J usage is TRBJ2-7; 7 bases line up with TRBD1. V gave up 0 bases and J gave up 7 bases; unmatched junction bases: 10. Germline lookup yields CDR1 SGDLS and CDR2 YYNGEE. This CDR3 is built from 15 residues. The CDR3, as DNA: TGTGCCAGCAGCGTAGGTGGGGACAGTTTGAGGGAGCAGTACTTC. This encodes CASSVGGDSLREQYF.

This chain connects TRBV28 to TRBJ2-2; D unresolved. V shed 7 bases and J shed 3 bases, with 9 bases lying between them. The CDR3 runs to 13 residues. CDR1 MDHEN and CDR2 SYDVKM come from the germline V gene. The CDR3 here is CASTSPYTGELFF. CDR3 in DNA: TGTGCCAGCACTTCCCCTTACACCGGGGAGCTGTTTTTT. Together with reference TRBV28 and TRBJ2-2, the CDR3 gives the full variable domain: DVKVTQSSRYLVKRTGEKVFLECVQDMDHENMFWYRQDPGLGLRLIYFSYDVKMKEKGDIPEGYSVSREKKERFSLILESASTNQTSMYLCASTSPYTGELFFGEGSRLTVL.

This sequence joins TRBV10-3 and TRBJ2-5; 12 nucleotides agree with TRBD1. The J call is doubtful: the DNA matches TRBJ2-7 better. The CDR3 contains 15 residues. Germline V gives CDR1 ENHRY, CDR2 SYGVKD. CDR3 region: CAISGDRGPLYEQYF. The CDR3 nucleotides are TGTGCCATCAGCGGGGACAGGGGGCCGCTCTACGAGCAGTACTTC.

The chain joins TRBV5-1 to TRBJ1-4, with D perhaps TRBD1 (6 bases). The germline gives CDR1 SGHRS, CDR2 YFSETQ. V lost 4 bases and J 5 bases, leaving 18 bases between the germline ends. The CDR3 sequence is 16 residues long. DNA of the CDR3: TGCGCCAGCAGCCCGGGGACACCCCTAAGGAATGAAAAACTGTTTTTT. Protein product: CASSPGTPLRNEKLFF.

V gene TRBV7-2 combines with J gene TRBJ2-7; D gene unclear. Looked up from germline, CDR1 is SGHTA and CDR2 is FQGNSA. The V and J ends lost 5 bases and 0 bases respectively, with 5 bases between them. The CDR3 length is 12 residues. The chain's CDR3 is CASSTSSYEQYF. The CDR3 region has the DNA TGTGCCAGCAGCACATCCTCCTACGAGCAGTACTTC.

The rearrangement joins TRBV9 to TRBJ2-3; possible D gene TRBD2, 6 bases. The CDR3 has 18 residues. V was clipped by 0 bases and J by 2 bases, with 19 bases between them. CDR1 SGDLS and CDR2 YYNGEE come from the germline V gene. The CDR3 loop is CASSVEVTWAGLTDTQYF. Here the CDR3 DNA reads TGTGCCAGCAGCGTAGAAGTCACCTGGGCGGGACTCACAGATACGCAGTATTTT.

The chain recombines TRBV30 with TRBJ2-5, with D perhaps matching TRBD1 (6 bases). The CDR3 loop spans 13 amino acids. The V end lost 2 bases, the J end lost 7 bases, and 14 bases lay between the germline ends. Germline V lookup: CDR1 GTSNPN, CDR2 SVGIG (reference sequence). The CDR3 here is CAWSLRGSGTQYF. CDR3 coding DNA: TGTGCCTGGAGTCTGAGGGGGAGTGGGACCCAGTACTTC.

This clone showed up just once. The rearrangement uses TRBV18 and TRBJ1-3; the D is unclear. This CDR3 is built from 12 residues. The germline gives CDR1 KGHSH, CDR2 LQKENI. Between the trimmed V and J ends, which lost 2 bases and 8 bases, there was a span of 7 bases. The CDR3 nucleotides are TGTGCCAGCTCACCAAGGGAGGACACCATATATTTT. Protein sequence: CASSPREDTIYF.

This clone turned up a few times. V is TRBV20-1 and J is TRBJ2-1; TRBD2 agrees at 8 bases. Germline CDR1 and CDR2: DFQATT and SNEGSKA (reference sequence). Losses at the gene ends were 5 bases for V and 15 bases for J; bases not matched to a gene: 9. The CDR3 runs to 11 residues. The CDR3 sequence: CSASAGETPFF. CDR3 in DNA: TGCAGTGCTTCAGCGGGAGAAACCCCGTTCTTC.